The 7 T cell receptor beta chains in this list originate from one sample, sequenced in a study of T-cell reconstitution after alpha-beta-depleted transplantation in children. Using unique molecular identifiers, the investigators prepared the TCRbeta library. From the PCR reads, TCRdb called clonotypes with MiXCR, one entry per CDR3 protein. This sample has about 110,000 distinct CDR3 sequences, with approximately 10% found just once. Sequenced material: PBMCs from the stem cell graft donor, taken from the stem cell graft. The receptor set was obtained from a human donor who donated a stem cell graft to a child with acute lymphoblastic leukemia.

This clonotype was observed many times. The genes are TRBV5-1 and TRBJ1-2; 9 bases are shared with TRBD1. Per the germline V gene, CDR1 is SGHRS and CDR2 is YFSETQ. V shed 4 bases and J 2 bases; nucleotides not matched to a gene: 6. The CDR3 contains 15 residues. Written as DNA, the CDR3 is TGCGCCAGCAGCCCGGACAGGGGTCGGAACTATGGCTACACCTTC. Translating it yields CASSPDRGRNYGYTF.

This clonotype was seen many times. The chain couples TRBV20-1 to TRBJ2-7; 14 bases agree with TRBD2. V trimming: 5 bases; J trimming: 1 base; junction bases outside the gene matches: 7. The length of the CDR3 is 16 residues. The germline V gene encodes CDR1 DFQATT and CDR2 SNEGSKA (reference sequence). The CDR3 coding sequence is TGCAGTGCTTCCCGTGGGACTAGCGGGAGATCCTACGAGCAGTACTTC. Its translation is CSASRGTSGRSYEQYF.

This clonotype came up a few times. CDR3 loop: CSVAGPTHSSSGNTIYF. CDR3 DNA sequence: TGCAGCGTTGCGGGGCCCACCCACTCGAGCTCTGGAAACACCATATATTTT. The chain carries TRBV29-1 and TRBJ1-3, with TRBD1 as a possible D gene (5 bases). Germline V gene sequence: CDR1 SQVTM, CDR2 ANQGSEA. The CDR3 loop spans 17 amino acids. The V end was cut by 4 bases, the J end by 0 bases, with 19 bases between.

This clonotype has a count of ten or more. The genes are TRBV29-1 and TRBJ2-7; the match to TRBD1 covers 10 bases. J was trimmed by 6 bases and V by 5 bases; bases with no gene match: 4. Per the germline V gene, CDR1 is SQVTM and CDR2 is ANQGSEA. The CDR3 loop spans 12 amino acids. The CDR3 nucleotides are TGCAGCGTTCGGACAGGGGGTCGCGAGCAGTACTTC. Translating gives CSVRTGGREQYF.

This clonotype was observed many times. This chain connects TRBV5-1 to TRBJ2-3; D is tentatively TRBD1 or TRBD2 (5 bases each). V was clipped by 4 bases and J by 0 bases, with 15 bases between them. CDR3 length equals 16 residues. Germline V gene sequence: CDR1 SGHRS, CDR2 YFSETQ. In DNA, the CDR3 is TGCGCCAGCAGCCACAGGAGGCCCACTAGCACAGATACGCAGTATTTT. Translated, it gives CASSHRRPTSTDTQYF.

This clonotype was observed many times. The genes are TRBV12-3 or TRBV12-4 and TRBJ2-5, with 11 bases identical to TRBD2. The ends lost 6 bases at V and 5 bases at J; junction bases unmatched: 5. This CDR3 region has 14 residues. The CDR3 spells CASRVTSGIETQYF. The CDR3 nucleotides are TGTGCCAGCAGAGTGACTAGCGGGATTGAGACCCAGTACTTC.

V gene TRBV27 combines with J gene TRBJ2-1; 8 positions match TRBD2. J gave up 7 bases and V 4 bases, and 6 bases lay outside the gene matches. Germline V gene lookup returns CDR1 MNHEY and CDR2 SMNVEV (reference sequence). The CDR3 runs to 14 residues. Here the CDR3 reads CASSSGTSGNEQFF. The DNA for the CDR3 is TGTGCCAGCAGTTCCGGGACTAGTGGTAATGAGCAGTTCTTC.